The T cell receptor (beta chain) under discussion was sequenced for a study of tumour-infiltrating T cells in Burkitt lymphoma. Study-level information: Repertoire clonality predicted overall and progression-free survival.

CDR3 length: 16 amino acids. Produced via immunoSEQ multiplex PCR; TCRdb's table is partial and in-frame only. The sample has about 14,000 clones, roughly 77% seen once. The sample consisted of tumor tissue. The gene calls are TRBV1 and TRBJ1-4. TRBV1 is a pseudogene locus. The receptor was derived from a human donor with diffuse large B-cell lymphoma. CDR3 DNA: TGCACCAGCAGCGAGGCAGGAGGGTTACTTAATGAAAAACTGTTTTTT. It specifies CTSSEAGGLLNEKLFF.